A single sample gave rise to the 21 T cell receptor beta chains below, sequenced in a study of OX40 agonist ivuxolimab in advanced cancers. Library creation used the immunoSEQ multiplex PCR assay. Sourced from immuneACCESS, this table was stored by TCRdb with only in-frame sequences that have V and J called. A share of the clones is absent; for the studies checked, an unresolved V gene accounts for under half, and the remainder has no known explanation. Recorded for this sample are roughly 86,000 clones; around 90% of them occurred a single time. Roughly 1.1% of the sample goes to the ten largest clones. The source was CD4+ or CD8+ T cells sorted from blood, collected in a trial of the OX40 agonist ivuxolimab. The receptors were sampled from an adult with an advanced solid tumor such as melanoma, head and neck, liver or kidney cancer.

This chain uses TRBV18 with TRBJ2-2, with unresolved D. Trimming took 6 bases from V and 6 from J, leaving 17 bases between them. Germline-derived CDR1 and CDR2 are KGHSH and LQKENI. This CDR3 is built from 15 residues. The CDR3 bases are TGTGCCAGCTCGCCGAGTACGATGAGACCCGGGGAGCTGTTTTTT. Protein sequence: CASSPSTMRPGELFF.

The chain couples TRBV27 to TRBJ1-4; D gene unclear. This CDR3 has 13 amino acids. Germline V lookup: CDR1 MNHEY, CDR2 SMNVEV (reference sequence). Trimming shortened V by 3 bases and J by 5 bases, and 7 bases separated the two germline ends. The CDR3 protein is CASSFMRNEKLFF. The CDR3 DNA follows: TGTGCCAGCAGTTTCATGCGAAATGAAAAACTGTTTTTT.

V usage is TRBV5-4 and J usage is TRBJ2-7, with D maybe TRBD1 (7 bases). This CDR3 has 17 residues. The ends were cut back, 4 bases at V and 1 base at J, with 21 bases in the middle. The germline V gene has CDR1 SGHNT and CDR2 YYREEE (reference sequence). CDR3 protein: CASSPGVGRGSSYEQYF. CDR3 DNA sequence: TGTGCCAGCAGCCCGGGAGTTGGCAGGGGGTCTTCCTACGAGCAGTACTTC.

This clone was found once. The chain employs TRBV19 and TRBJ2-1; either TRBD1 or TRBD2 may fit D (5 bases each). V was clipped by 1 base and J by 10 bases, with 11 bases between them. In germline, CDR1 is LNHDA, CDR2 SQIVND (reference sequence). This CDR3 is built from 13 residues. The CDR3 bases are TGTGCCAGTAGTATAGTCCCAGGGACCGAGCAGTTCTTC. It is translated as CASSIVPGTEQFF. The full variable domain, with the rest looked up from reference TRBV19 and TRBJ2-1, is DGGITQSPKYLFRKEGQNVTLSCEQNLNHDAMYWYRQDPGQGLRLIYYSQIVNDFQKGDIAEGYSVSREKKESFPLTVTSAQKNPTAFYLCASSIVPGTEQFFGPGTRLTVL.

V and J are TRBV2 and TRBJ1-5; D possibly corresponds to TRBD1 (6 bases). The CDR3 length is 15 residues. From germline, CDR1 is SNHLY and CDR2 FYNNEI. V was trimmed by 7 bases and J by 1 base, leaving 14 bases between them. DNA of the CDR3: TGTGCCAGCACCCCACAGGGAGGGAGCAATCAGCCCCAGCATTTT. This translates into CASTPQGGSNQPQHF. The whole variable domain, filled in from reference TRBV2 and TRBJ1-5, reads EPEVTQTPSHQVTQMGQEVILRCVPISNHLYFYWYRQILGQKVEFLVSFYNNEISEKSEIFDDQFSVERPDGSNFTLKIRSTKLEDSAMYFCASTPQGGSNQPQHFGDGTRLSIL.

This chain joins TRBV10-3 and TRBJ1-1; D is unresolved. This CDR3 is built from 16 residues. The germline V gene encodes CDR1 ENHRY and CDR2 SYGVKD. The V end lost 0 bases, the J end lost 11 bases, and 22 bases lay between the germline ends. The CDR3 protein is CAISESKIGGKEGAFF. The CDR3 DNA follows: TGTGCCATCAGTGAGTCGAAAATTGGAGGGAAAGAGGGTGCTTTCTTT.

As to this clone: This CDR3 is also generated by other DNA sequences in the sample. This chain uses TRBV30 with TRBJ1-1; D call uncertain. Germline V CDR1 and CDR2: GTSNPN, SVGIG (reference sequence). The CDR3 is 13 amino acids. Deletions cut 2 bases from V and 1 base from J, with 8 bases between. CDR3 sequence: CAWSTGKNTEAFF. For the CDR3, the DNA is TGTGCCTGGAGTACGGGGAAGAACACTGAAGCTTTCTTT.

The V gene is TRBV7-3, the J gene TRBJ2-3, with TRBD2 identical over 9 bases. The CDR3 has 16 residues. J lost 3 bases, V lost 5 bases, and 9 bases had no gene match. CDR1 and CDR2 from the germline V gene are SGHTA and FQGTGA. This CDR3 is CASSAGGPAGTDTQYF. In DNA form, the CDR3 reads TGTGCCAGCAGCGCGGGAGGGCCTGCTGGAACAGATACGCAGTATTTT.

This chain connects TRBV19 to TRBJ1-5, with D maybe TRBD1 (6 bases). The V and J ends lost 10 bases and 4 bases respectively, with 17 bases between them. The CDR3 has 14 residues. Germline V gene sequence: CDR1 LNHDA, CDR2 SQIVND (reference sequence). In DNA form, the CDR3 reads TGTGCCACCCGGGGGCCTGGAGGTAATCAGCCCCAGCATTTT. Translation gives CATRGPGGNQPQHF.

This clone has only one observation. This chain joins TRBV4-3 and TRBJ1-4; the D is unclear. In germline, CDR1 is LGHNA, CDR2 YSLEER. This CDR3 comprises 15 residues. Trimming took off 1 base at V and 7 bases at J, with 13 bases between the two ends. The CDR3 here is CASSQVYGEGEKLFF. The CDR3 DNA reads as TGCGCCAGCAGCCAAGTCTACGGGGAGGGTGAAAAACTGTTTTTT.

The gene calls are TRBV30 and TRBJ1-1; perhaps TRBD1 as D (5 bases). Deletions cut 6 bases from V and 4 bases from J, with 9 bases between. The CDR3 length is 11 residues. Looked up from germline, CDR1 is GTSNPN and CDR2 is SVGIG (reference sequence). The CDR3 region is CACQGFTEAFF. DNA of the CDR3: TGTGCCTGCCAGGGTTTCACTGAAGCTTTCTTT.

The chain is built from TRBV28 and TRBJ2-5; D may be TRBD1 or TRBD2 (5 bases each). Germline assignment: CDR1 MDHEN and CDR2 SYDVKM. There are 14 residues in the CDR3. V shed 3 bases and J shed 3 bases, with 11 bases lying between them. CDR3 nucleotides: TGTGCCAGCAGTTTGCCCGGGGCGAAAGAGACCCAGTACTTC. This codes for CASSLPGAKETQYF. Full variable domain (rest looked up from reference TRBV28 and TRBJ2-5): DVKVTQSSRYLVKRTGEKVFLECVQDMDHENMFWYRQDPGLGLRLIYFSYDVKMKEKGDIPEGYSVSREKKERFSLILESASTNQTSMYLCASSLPGAKETQYFGPGTRLLVL.

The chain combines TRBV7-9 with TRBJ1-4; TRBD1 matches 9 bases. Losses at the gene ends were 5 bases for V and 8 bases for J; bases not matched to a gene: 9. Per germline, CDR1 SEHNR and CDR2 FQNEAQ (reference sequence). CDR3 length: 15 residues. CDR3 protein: CASSPGQGSNEKLFF. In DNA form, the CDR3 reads TGTGCCAGCAGCCCGGGACAGGGTAGCAACGAAAAACTGTTTTTT.

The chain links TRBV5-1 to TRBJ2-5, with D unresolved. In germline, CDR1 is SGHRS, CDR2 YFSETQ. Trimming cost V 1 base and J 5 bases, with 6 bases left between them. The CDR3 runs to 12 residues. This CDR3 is CASSLTRETQYF. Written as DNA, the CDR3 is TGCGCCAGCAGCTTGACGCGTGAGACCCAGTACTTC.

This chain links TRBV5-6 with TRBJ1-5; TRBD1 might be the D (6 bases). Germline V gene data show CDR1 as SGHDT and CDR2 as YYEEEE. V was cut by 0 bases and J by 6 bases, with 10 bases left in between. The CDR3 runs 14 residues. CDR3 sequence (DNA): TGTGCCAGCAGCTTGGCGGGGGGCTCTCAGCCCCAGCATTTT. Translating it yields CASSLAGGSQPQHF.

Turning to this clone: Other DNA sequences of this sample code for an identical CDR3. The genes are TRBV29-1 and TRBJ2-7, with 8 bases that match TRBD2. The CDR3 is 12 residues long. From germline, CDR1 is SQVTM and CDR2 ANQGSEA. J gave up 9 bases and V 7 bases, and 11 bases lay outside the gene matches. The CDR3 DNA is TGCAGCGCCGGGGGGGGCGGGTACCTGCAGTACTTC. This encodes CSAGGGGYLQYF.

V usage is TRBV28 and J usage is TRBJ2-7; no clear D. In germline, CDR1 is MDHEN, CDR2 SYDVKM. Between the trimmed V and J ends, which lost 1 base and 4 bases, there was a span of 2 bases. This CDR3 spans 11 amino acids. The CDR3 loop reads CASSLLYEQYF. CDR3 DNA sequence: TGTGCCAGCAGTTTATTGTACGAGCAGTACTTC.

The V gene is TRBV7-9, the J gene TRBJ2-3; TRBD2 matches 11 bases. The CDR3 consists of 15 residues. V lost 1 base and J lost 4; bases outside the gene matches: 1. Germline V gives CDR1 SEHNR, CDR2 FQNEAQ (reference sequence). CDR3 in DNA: TGTGCCAGCAGCTTAGTAGCGGGAGGGCCAGATACGCAGTATTTT. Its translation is CASSLVAGGPDTQYF.

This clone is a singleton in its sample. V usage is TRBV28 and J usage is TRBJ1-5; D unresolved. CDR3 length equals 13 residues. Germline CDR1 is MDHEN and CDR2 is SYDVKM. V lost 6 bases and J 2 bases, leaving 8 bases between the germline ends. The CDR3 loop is CASSSMGNQPQHF. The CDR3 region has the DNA TGTGCCAGCAGCTCTATGGGCAATCAGCCCCAGCATTTT.

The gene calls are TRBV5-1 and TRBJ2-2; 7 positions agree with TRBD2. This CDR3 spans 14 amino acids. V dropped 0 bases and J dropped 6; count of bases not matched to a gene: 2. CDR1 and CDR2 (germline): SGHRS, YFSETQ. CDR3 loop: CASSLGLAAGELFF. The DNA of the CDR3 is TGCGCCAGCAGCTTGGGACTAGCCGCCGGGGAGCTGTTTTTT. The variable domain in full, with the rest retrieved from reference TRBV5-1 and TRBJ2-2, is KAGVTQTPRYLIKTRGQQVTLSCSPISGHRSVSWYQQTPGQGLQFLFEYFSETQRNKGNFPGRFSGRQFSNSRSEMNVSTLELGDSALYLCASSLGLAAGELFFGEGSRLTVL.

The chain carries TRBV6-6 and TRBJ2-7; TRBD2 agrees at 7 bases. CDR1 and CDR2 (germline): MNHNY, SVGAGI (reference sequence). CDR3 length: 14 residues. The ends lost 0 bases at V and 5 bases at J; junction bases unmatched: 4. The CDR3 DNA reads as TGTGCCAGCAGTTACTCTGGGGGGGAAAACGAGCAGTACTTC. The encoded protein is CASSYSGGENEQYF.